Sequencing of this T cell receptor (beta chain) was carried out in a study of monozygotic twins with inflammatory bowel disease. Whole-study results and caveats: Fewer shared clonotypes with others were found in IBD patients than in healthy twins, especially with disease activity. Healthy co-twins showed greater TCRbeta diversity (inverse Simpson) than IBD patients. None of the different T cell subtypes could be distinguished from one another.

Concerning this clonotype: Antigen: not known.

Total RNA, at around 3,800 ng, went into every TCR library. With the 5' RACE reads reprocessed, TCRdb shows one record per CDR3 protein and no DNA. Recorded here are roughly 320,000 distinct CDR3 sequences; the top ten clones represent 5.6%. Germline values: CDR1 MNHNY, CDR2 SVGAGI (reference sequence). This CDR3 has 13 amino acids. The TCR originated in a human donor with ulcerative colitis or Crohn's disease, or a healthy co-twin of an affected twin (not recorded which). V gene TRBV6-6 combines with J gene TRBJ1-6. Sequenced sample: blood. CDR3 region: CASSYRDSSALHF.